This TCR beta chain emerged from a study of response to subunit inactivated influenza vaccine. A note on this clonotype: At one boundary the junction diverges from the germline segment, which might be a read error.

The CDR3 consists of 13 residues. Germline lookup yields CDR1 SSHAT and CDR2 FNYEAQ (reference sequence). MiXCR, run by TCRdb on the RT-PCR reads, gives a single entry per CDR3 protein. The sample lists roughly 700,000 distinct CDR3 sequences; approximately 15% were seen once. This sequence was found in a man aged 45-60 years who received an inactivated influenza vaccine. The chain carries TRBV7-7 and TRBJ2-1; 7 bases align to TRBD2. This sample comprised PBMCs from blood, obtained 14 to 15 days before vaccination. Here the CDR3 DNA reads TGTGCTAGCAGCTCCGTCCGGGGGGATGAGCAGTTCTTC. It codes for CASSSVRGDEQFF.